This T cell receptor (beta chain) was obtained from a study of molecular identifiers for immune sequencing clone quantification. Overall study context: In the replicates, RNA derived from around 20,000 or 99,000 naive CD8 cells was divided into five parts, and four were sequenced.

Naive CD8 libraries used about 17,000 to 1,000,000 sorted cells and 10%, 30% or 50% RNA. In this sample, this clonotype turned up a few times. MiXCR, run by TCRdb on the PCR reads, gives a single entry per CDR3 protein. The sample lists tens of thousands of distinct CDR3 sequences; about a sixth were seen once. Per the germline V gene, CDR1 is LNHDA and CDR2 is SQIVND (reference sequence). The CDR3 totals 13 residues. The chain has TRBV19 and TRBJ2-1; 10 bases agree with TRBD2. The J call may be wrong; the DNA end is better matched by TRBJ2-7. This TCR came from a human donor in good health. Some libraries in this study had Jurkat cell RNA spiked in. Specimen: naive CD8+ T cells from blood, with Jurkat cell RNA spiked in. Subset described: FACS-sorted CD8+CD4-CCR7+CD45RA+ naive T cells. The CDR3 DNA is TGTGCCAGTACGGCTAGCGGGGGTCCTGAGCAGTACTTC. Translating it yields CASTASGGPEQYF.